This entry features one T cell receptor beta chain sequence. The clone's antigen remains unknown. No quality values exist for individual bases; no much larger clone is one base distant. At the junction V is shortened by 4 bases and J by 11 bases; bases outside the gene matches: 10. Including cysteine and phenylalanine, the CDR3 has 13 amino acids. Kept here is only the CDR3 DNA, which spans 39 bases and is read in frame from base 1. Based on the germline V gene, the CDR1 and CDR2 sequences are SQVTM and ANQGSEA. Libraries were made using the immunoSEQ multiplex PCR assay. The source is immuneACCESS, and TCRdb retained only in-frame sequences with V and J called. Part of the clones is not carried over; for the studies checked, unresolved V genes explain less than half of this, and the remainder is unexplained. In all, the sample holds about 39,000 clones, and 80% to 85% of those were seen once. The top ten clonotypes cover about 0.6% of the sample.

This record belongs to a study of T cell changes during pregnancy in multiple sclerosis (dated by TCRdb to the late 2010s). About the investigation overall: In women with multiple sclerosis, the researchers looked at how the T cell repertoire shifted as pregnancy progressed.

The V and J segments used are TRBV29-1 and TRBJ1-1; 10 middle bases align to TRBD1. Sequenced here: CD4+ T cells from peripheral blood mononuclear cells, sampled before pregnancy. The TCR originated in a female donor with multiple sclerosis, enrolled in a pregnancy study. Here is the DNA: TGCAGCGTTGTGGCCCCGACAGGGGGCAGGGCTTTCTTT. It encodes CSVVAPTGGRAFF.